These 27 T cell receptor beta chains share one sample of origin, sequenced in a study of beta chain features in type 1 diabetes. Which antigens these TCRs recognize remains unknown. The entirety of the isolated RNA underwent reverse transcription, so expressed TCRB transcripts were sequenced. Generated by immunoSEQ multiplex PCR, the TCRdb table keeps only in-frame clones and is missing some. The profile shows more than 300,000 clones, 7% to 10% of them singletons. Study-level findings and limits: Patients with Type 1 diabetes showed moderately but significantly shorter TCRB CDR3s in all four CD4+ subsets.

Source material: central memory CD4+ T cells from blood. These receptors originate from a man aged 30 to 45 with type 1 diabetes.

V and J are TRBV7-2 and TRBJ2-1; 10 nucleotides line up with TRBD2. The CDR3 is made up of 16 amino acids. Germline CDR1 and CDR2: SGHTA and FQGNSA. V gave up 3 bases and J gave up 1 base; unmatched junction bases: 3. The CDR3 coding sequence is TGTGCCAGCAGCTTTGTTAGCGGGGGGTCCTACAATGAGCAGTTCTTC. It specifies CASSFVSGGSYNEQFF.

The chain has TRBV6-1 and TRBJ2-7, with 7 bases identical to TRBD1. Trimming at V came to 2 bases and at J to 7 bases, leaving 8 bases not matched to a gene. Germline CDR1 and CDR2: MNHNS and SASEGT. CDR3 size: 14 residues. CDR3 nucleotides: TGTGCCAGCAGTGAAATTCGACAGGGTAGGGAGCAGTACTTC. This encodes CASSEIRQGREQYF.

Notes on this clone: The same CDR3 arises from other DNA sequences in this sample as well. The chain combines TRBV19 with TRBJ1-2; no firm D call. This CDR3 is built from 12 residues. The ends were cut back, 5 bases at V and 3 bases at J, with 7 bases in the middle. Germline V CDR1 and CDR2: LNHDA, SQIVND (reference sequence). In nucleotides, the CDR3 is TGTGCCAGTAGTCCTCGGGACTATGGCTACACCTTC. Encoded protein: CASSPRDYGYTF.

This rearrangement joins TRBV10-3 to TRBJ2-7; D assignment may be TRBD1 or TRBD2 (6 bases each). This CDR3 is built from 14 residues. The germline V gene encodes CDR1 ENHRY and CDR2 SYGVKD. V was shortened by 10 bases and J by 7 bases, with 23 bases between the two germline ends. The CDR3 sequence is CASSSGQSAGEQYF. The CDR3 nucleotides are TGTGCCAGCAGCTCTGGACAGTCCGCGGGGGAGCAGTACTTC.

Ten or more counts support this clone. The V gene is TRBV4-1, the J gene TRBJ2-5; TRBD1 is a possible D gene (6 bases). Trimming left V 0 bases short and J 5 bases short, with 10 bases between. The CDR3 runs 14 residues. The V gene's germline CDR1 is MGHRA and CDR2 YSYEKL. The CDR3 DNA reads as TGCGCCAGCAGCCAAGATCAGGGGTGGGAGACCCAGTACTTC. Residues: CASSQDQGWETQYF.

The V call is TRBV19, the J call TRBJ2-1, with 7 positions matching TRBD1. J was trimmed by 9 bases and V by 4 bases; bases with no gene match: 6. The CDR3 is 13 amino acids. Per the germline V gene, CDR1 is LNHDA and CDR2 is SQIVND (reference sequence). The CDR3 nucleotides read TGTGCCAGTAGTACAGGGGGAATAGGTGAGCAGTTCTTC. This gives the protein CASSTGGIGEQFF.

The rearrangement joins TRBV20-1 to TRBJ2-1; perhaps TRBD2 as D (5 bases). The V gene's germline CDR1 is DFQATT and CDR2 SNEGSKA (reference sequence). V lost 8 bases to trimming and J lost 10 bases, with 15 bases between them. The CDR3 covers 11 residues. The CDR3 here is CSFVLENEQFF. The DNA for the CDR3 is TGCAGTTTCGTACTAGAGAACGAGCAGTTCTTC.

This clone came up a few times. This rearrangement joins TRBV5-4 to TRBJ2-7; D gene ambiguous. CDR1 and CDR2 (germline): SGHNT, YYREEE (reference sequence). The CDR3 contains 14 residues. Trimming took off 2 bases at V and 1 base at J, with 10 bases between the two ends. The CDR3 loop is CASSLERHSYEQYF. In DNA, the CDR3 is TGTGCCAGCAGCTTAGAGAGGCATTCCTACGAGCAGTACTTC. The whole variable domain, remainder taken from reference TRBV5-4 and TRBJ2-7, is ETGVTQSPTHLIKTRGQQVTLRCSSQSGHNTVSWYQQALGQGPQFIFQYYREEENGRGNFPPRFSGLQFPNYSSELNVNALELDDSALYLCASSLERHSYEQYFGPGTRLTVT.

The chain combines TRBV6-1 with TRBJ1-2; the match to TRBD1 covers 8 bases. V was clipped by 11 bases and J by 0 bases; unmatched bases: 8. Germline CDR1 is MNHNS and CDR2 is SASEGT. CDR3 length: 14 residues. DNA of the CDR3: TGTGCCTGCTACAGGGGGACGGCTAACTATGGCTACACCTTC. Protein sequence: CACYRGTANYGYTF.

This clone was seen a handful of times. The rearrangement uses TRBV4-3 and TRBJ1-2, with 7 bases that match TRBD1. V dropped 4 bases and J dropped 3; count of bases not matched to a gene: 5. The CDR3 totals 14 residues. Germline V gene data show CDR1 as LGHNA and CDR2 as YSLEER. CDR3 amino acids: CASSRTGADYGYTF. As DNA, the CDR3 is TGCGCCAGCAGCCGCACAGGGGCCGACTATGGCTACACCTTC.

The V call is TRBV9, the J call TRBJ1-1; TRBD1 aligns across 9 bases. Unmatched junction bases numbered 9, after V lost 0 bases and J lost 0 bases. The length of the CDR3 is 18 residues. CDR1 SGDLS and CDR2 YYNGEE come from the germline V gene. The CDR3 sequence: CASSVEGTGISMNTEAFF. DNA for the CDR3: TGTGCCAGCAGCGTAGAGGGGACAGGGATTTCTATGAACACTGAAGCTTTCTTT.

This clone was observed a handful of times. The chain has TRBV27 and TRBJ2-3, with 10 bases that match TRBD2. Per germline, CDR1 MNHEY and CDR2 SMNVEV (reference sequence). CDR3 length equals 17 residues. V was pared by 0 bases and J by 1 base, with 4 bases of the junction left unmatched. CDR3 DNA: TGTGCCAGCAGTTTATCGAGGCTAGCGGGGGGCACAGATACGCAGTATTTT. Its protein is CASSLSRLAGGTDTQYF.

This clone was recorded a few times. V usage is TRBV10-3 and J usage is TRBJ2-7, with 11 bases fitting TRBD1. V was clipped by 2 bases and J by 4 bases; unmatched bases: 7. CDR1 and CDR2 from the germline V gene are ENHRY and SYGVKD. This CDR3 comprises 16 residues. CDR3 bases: TGTGCCATCAGTGAGCTGCCGGGACAGGGGGTATACGAGCAGTACTTC. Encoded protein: CAISELPGQGVYEQYF.

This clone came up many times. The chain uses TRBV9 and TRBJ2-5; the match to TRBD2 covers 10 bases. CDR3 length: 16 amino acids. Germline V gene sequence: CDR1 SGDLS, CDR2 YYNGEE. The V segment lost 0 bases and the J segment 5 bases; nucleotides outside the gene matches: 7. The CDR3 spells CASSVAVAGGEETQYF. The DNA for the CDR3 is TGTGCCAGCAGCGTAGCGGTAGCGGGGGGTGAGGAGACCCAGTACTTC.

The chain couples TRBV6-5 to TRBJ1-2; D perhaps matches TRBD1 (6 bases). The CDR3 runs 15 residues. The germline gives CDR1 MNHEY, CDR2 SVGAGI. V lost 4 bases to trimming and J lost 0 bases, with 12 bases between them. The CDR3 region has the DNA TGTGCCAGCAGTTCGAACAGGGAAACTAACTATGGCTACACCTTC. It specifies CASSSNRETNYGYTF.

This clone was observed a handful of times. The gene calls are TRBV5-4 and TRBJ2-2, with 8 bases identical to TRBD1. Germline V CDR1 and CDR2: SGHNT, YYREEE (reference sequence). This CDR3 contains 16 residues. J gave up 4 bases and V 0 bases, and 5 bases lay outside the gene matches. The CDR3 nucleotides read TGTGCCAGCAGCTTGGCAGGACAGGGTGTCACCGGGGAGCTGTTTTTT. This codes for CASSLAGQGVTGELFF.

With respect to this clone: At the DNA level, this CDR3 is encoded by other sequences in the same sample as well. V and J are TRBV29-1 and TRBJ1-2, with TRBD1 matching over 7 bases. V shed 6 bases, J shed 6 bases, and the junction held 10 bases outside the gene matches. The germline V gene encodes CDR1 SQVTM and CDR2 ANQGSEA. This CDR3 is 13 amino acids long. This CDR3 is CSVGRQGEDGYTF. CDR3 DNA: TGCAGCGTAGGCCGACAGGGCGAGGATGGCTACACCTTC.

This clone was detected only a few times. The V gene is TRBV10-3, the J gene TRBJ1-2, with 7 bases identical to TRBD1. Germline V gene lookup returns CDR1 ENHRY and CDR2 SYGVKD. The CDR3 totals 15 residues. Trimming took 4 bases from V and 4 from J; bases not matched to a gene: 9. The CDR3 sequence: CAISALSGTVYGYTF. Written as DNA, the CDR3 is TGTGCCATCAGTGCTCTGTCCGGGACAGTCTATGGCTACACCTTC.

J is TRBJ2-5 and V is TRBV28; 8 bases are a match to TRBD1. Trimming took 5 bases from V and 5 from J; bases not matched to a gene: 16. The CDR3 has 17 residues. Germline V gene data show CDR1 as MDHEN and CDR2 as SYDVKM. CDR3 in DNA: TGTGCCAGCAGTGAGAGGGGCGCAGGGGGCGCTGGGGAGACCCAGTACTTC. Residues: CASSERGAGGAGETQYF. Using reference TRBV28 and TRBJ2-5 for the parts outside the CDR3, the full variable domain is DVKVTQSSRYLVKRTGEKVFLECVQDMDHENMFWYRQDPGLGLRLIYFSYDVKMKEKGDIPEGYSVSREKKERFSLILESASTNQTSMYLCASSERGAGGAGETQYFGPGTRLLVL.

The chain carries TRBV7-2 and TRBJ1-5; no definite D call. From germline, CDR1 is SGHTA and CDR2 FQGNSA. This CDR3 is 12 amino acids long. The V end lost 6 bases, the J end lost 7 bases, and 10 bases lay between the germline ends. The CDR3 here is CASSPPGQPQHF. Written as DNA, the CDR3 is TGTGCCAGCAGTCCTCCGGGGCAGCCCCAGCATTTT.

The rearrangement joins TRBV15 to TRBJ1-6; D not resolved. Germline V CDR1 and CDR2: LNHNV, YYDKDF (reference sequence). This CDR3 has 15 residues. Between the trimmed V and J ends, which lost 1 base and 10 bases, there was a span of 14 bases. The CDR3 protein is CATSRGFGVSSPLHF. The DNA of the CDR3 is TGTGCCACCAGCAGAGGGTTCGGGGTATCGTCACCCCTCCACTTT.

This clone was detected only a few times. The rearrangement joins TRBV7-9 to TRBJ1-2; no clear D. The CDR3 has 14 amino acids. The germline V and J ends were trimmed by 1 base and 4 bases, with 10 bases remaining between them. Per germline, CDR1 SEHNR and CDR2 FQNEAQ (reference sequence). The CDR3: CASSLGGMGYGYTF. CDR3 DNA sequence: TGTGCCAGCAGCTTAGGAGGGATGGGCTATGGCTACACCTTC.

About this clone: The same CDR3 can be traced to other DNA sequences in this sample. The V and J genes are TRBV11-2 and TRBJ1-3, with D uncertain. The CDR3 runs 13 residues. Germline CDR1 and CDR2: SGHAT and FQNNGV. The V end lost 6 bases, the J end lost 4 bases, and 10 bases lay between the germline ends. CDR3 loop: CASRFRSGNTIYF. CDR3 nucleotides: TGTGCCAGCAGATTCAGATCCGGAAACACCATATATTTT.

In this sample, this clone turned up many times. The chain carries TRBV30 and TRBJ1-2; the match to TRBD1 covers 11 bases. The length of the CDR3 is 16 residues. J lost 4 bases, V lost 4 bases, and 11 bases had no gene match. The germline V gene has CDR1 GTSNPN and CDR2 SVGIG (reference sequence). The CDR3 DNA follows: TGTGCCTGGAAGCATGCCTTCGGACAGGGGGCCTATGGCTACACCTTC. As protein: CAWKHAFGQGAYGYTF. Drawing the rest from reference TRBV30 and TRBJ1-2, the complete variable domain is SQTIHQWPATLVQPVGSPLSLECTVEGTSNPNLYWYRQAAGRGLQLLFYSVGIGQISSEVPQNLSASRPQDRQFILSSKKLLLSDSGFYLCAWKHAFGQGAYGYTFGSGTRLTVV.

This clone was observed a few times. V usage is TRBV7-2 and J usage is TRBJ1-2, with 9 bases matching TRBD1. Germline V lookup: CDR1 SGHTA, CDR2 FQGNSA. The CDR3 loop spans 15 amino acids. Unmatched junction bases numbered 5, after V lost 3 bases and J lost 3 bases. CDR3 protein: CASSFTRTGDYGYTF. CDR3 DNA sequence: TGTGCCAGCAGCTTCACCCGGACAGGGGACTATGGCTACACCTTC.

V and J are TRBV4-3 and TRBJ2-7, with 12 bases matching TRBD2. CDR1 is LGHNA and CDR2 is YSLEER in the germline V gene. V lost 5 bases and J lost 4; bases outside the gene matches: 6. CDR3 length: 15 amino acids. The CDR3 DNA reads TGCGCCAGCAGCATAGGACTAGCGGGATTATACGAGCAGTACTTC. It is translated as CASSIGLAGLYEQYF.

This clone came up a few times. The DNA of the CDR3 is TGCAGTGCTAGAGATGTACAAGCTTTCTTT. Encoded protein: CSARDVQAFF. The rearrangement uses TRBV20-1 and TRBJ1-1; no clear D. The germline V and J ends were trimmed by 0 bases and 9 bases, with 5 bases remaining between them. The CDR3 is 10 residues long. Germline lookup yields CDR1 DFQATT and CDR2 SNEGSKA (reference sequence).